The 6 T cell receptor beta chains given below trace back to one sample, sequenced in a study of cytomegalovirus exposure and HLA in healthy donors. Sequenced by immunoSEQ multiplex PCR; TCRdb stores in-frame clones only, minus some. The sample holds 85,000 to 120,000 clones; over 85% are singletons and the top ten take 0.85% to 0.95%. The sample consisted of PBMCs. These receptors all come from a woman aged 18-29 years in good health and CMV-seronegative.

The V and J genes are TRBV27 and TRBJ2-7; 11 nucleotides line up with TRBD1. There are 15 residues in the CDR3. V was clipped by 5 bases and J by 6 bases; unmatched bases: 9. Germline V gene sequence: CDR1 MNHEY, CDR2 SMNVEV (reference sequence). The CDR3 coding sequence is TGTGCCAGCAGTCCGCGGGACAGGGGGTCTGCCGAGCAGTACTTC. This encodes CASSPRDRGSAEQYF.

The genes are TRBV6-4 and TRBJ2-1, with TRBD2 matching over 8 bases. J was trimmed by 6 bases and V by 3 bases; bases with no gene match: 10. The CDR3 totals 16 residues. Germline V CDR1 and CDR2: MRHNA, SNTAGT. CDR3 protein: CASSDLAGLGGNEQFF. CDR3 nucleotide sequence: TGTGCCAGCAGTGATTTAGCGGGACTGGGTGGCAATGAGCAGTTCTTC.

J is TRBJ1-2 and V is TRBV6-5; the match to TRBD1 covers 7 bases. This CDR3 is 14 amino acids long. The trim removed 7 bases at V and 6 bases at J, leaving 11 bases unmatched. The V gene's germline CDR1 is MNHEY and CDR2 SVGAGI. The CDR3 here is CASTPEGGSDGYTF. CDR3 nucleotide sequence: TGTGCCAGCACCCCCGAAGGGGGCAGCGATGGCTACACCTTC.

This chain joins TRBV4-3 and TRBJ2-7; 9 bases agree with TRBD2. CDR1 is LGHNA and CDR2 is YSLEER in the germline V gene. With 3 bases clipped from V and 0 bases from J, the junction kept 12 bases outside the gene matches. The CDR3 is 18 amino acids. CDR3 DNA: TGCGCCAGCAGCCACGGACTATTTAGCGGGGGAAACTCCTACGAGCAGTACTTC. It encodes CASSHGLFSGGNSYEQYF.

V is TRBV5-1 and J is TRBJ2-3; tentative D call: TRBD2 (6 bases). V shed 4 bases and J shed 3 bases, with 15 bases lying between them. The CDR3 totals 15 residues. CDR1 is SGHRS and CDR2 is YFSETQ in the germline V gene. The CDR3 is CASSPAGAGTDTQYF. DNA for the CDR3: TGCGCCAGCAGCCCAGCCGGGGCGGGGACAGATACGCAGTATTTT.

This clone was recorded only once. The chain carries TRBV2 and TRBJ2-1; the match to TRBD2 covers 7 bases. Germline CDR1 SNHLY, CDR2 FYNNEI. Unmatched junction bases numbered 11, after V lost 5 bases and J lost 7 bases. The CDR3 runs 15 residues. Written as DNA, the CDR3 is TGTGCCAGCAGTCCGGAAGGAGGGAGGGTAAATGAGCAGTTCTTC. Amino acid sequence: CASSPEGGRVNEQFF.